This T cell receptor (beta chain) was documented in a study of T cells in localized non-small cell lung cancer. Findings and limits, study-wide: It remains possible that heterogeneity exists, since only one tumor region was sequenced. Longer overall survival was seen with higher T cell density measured in blood.

Repertoires were generated with immunoSEQ multiplex PCR, while TCRdb's copy carries only in-frame clones and drops some. The table includes about 1,300 clones, over 30% detected once. Germline V lookup: CDR1 SGHNT, CDR2 YENEEA. This CDR3 has 15 residues. V dropped 0 bases and J dropped 5 bases, with 11 bases sitting between them. Points on this clone: The antigen remains unidentified.

This sequence was found in a male donor aged 60 or over with stage II squamous cell lung carcinoma. V and J are TRBV11-3 and TRBJ1-5; possible D gene TRBD1, 6 bases. Specimen: lung tumor tissue, collected before any cancer treatment. The CDR3 reads CASSLEGRGHQPQHF. As DNA, the CDR3 is TGTGCCAGCAGCTTAGAGGGCAGGGGCCATCAGCCCCAGCATTTT.